The 32 T cell receptor beta chains presented below share a single source sample, sequenced in a study of CD4 T cells in relation to SARS-CoV-2 and coronaviruses (dated by TCRdb to the early 2020s). Receptors were amplified or captured by the immunoSEQ multiplex PCR assay. TCRdb re-hosts the immuneACCESS table, in-frame sequences only. Its copies lack some clones; in the studies checked, an unresolved V gene accounts for under half of them, and the cause for the rest is not known. The sample table contains some 29,000 clones; only one count was recorded for roughly 69% of them. The top ten clonotypes cover approximately 22% of the sample. CD4+ T cells from unexposed donors were collected before the COVID-19 pandemic (2011-2018). The EasySep CD4+ T cell isolation kit was used to isolate CD4+ T cells once the cultures had run for under twelve days. The antigens for these receptors are not known. Sequenced input: CD4+ T cells from PBMCs, cultured in vitro. Every receptor here comes from a human donor in good health.

This clone was recorded only once. V and J are TRBV19 and TRBJ2-5; 9 bases match TRBD2. The CDR3 consists of 15 residues. Trimming took 3 bases from V and 4 from J; bases not matched to a gene: 6. The germline V gene encodes CDR1 LNHDA and CDR2 SQIVND (reference sequence). The CDR3 region has the DNA TGTGCCAGTAGTATCGTACTAGCGGGTAGAGAGACCCAGTACTTC. Translated: CASSIVLAGRETQYF. Full variable domain (remainder filled in from reference TRBV19 and TRBJ2-5): DGGITQSPKYLFRKEGQNVTLSCEQNLNHDAMYWYRQDPGQGLRLIYYSQIVNDFQKGDIAEGYSVSREKKESFPLTVTSAQKNPTAFYLCASSIVLAGRETQYFGPGTRLLVL.

The chain's CDR3 is CASSSEGRRHETQYF. CDR3 DNA sequence: TGTGCCAGCAGCTCAGAAGGCCGAAGGCATGAGACCCAGTACTTC. The chain has TRBV5-8 and TRBJ2-5; D unclear. CDR3 length equals 15 residues. The germline V and J ends were trimmed by 3 bases and 5 bases, with 17 bases remaining between them. CDR1 and CDR2 from the germline V gene are SGHTS and YDEGEE.

This clone was found once. This chain links TRBV5-1 with TRBJ2-7, with TRBD1 identical over 11 bases. CDR3 length equals 14 residues. Germline V gene lookup returns CDR1 SGHRS and CDR2 YFSETQ. After removal of 2 bases from V and 6 bases from J, the junction contained 4 bases not matched to a gene. Here the CDR3 DNA reads TGCGCCAGCAGCTTCGGACAGGGGGCCAGCGAGCAGTACTTC. Amino acid sequence: CASSFGQGASEQYF.

This chain connects TRBV5-1 to TRBJ2-3; D is unresolved. With 4 bases removed from V and 0 bases from J, the gap between germline ends came to 9 bases. The CDR3 extends over 14 amino acids. Germline lookup yields CDR1 SGHRS and CDR2 YFSETQ. Here the CDR3 reads CASSLLASTDTQYF. CDR3 sequence (DNA): TGCGCCAGCAGCCTACTGGCTAGCACAGATACGCAGTATTTT.

This clone has more than one count but fewer than ten. This chain links TRBV7-2 with TRBJ2-5; tentatively, D is TRBD1 (5 bases). The V end lost 2 bases, the J end lost 1 base, and 11 bases lay between the germline ends. This CDR3 spans 15 amino acids. Germline V gene data show CDR1 as SGHTA and CDR2 as FQGNSA. CDR3 protein: CASSLQRQSQETQYF. CDR3 nucleotide sequence: TGTGCCAGCAGCTTACAAAGACAGTCCCAAGAGACCCAGTACTTC.

The rearrangement uses TRBV2 and TRBJ1-6, with D uncertain. Trimming cost V 2 bases and J 7 bases, with 6 bases left between them. There are 13 residues in the CDR3. Looked up from germline, CDR1 is SNHLY and CDR2 is FYNNEI. In DNA, the CDR3 is TGTGCCAGCAGTGAATTGCAAAATTCACCCCTCCACTTT. This sequence encodes CASSELQNSPLHF.

This rearrangement joins TRBV7-9 to TRBJ2-7; D remains ambiguous. The V and J ends lost 5 bases and 4 bases respectively, with 24 bases between them. The CDR3 sequence is 17 residues long. In germline, CDR1 is SEHNR, CDR2 FQNEAQ (reference sequence). CDR3 sequence: CASSPSSLGLVAYEQYF. As DNA, the CDR3 is TGTGCCAGCAGCCCCTCCTCCCTAGGGCTAGTTGCTTACGAGCAGTACTTC.

This chain links TRBV23-1 with TRBJ2-7; D call uncertain. TRBV23-1 is an ORF, with its function uncertain. This CDR3 is 15 amino acids long. V was cut by 1 base and J by 0 bases, with 10 bases left in between. CDR3 residues: CASSQLGNLSYEQYF. The CDR3 DNA reads TGCGCCAGCAGTCAATTAGGAAACCTCTCCTACGAGCAGTACTTC.

V is TRBV6-5 and J is TRBJ1-6; D is unresolved. The CDR3 is 16 residues long. Germline V lookup: CDR1 MNHEY, CDR2 SVGAGI. V lost 0 bases, J lost 12 bases, and 18 bases lay in between. CDR3 coding DNA: TGTGCCAGCAGTTACTCCAACAGCTCTCCACCCAAACCCCTCCACTTT. As protein: CASSYSNSSPPKPLHF.

The chain joins TRBV30 to TRBJ2-5; 11 bases match TRBD2. This CDR3 comprises 14 residues. Unmatched junction bases numbered 3, after V lost 1 base and J lost 5 bases. Germline CDR1 is GTSNPN and CDR2 is SVGIG (reference sequence). CDR3 sequence: CAWSGRTSGETQYF. CDR3 nucleotide sequence: TGTGCCTGGAGTGGTCGGACTAGCGGGGAGACCCAGTACTTC.

The V call is TRBV19, the J call TRBJ1-2; weak D call: TRBD1 (5 bases). This CDR3 has 14 residues. Trimming shortened V by 6 bases and J by 2 bases, and 13 bases separated the two germline ends. Germline CDR1 LNHDA, CDR2 SQIVND (reference sequence). The DNA for the CDR3 is TGTGCCAGTAGCGCCGGGAGGACAAACTATGGCTACACCTTC. Its protein product is CASSAGRTNYGYTF.

J is TRBJ2-7 and V is TRBV10-3, with D possibly being TRBD1 or TRBD2 (5 bases each). The CDR3 is made up of 12 amino acids. Deletions cut 2 bases from V and 7 bases from J, with 9 bases between. CDR1 and CDR2 from the germline V gene are ENHRY and SYGVKD. CDR3 amino acids: CAISEGGREQYF. CDR3 coding DNA: TGTGCCATCAGTGAGGGGGGTCGGGAGCAGTACTTC.

J is TRBJ1-1 and V is TRBV19; 7 nucleotides match TRBD1. The CDR3 extends over 16 amino acids. Losses at the gene ends were 4 bases for V and 3 bases for J; bases not matched to a gene: 11. CDR1 is LNHDA, CDR2 SQIVND, per germline (reference sequence). CDR3 bases: TGTGCCAGTAGTAAGGCTCGTGACAGGGTTGACACTGAAGCTTTCTTT. Its translation is CASSKARDRVDTEAFF. Combining the CDR3 with reference TRBV19 and TRBJ1-1 gives the whole variable domain DGGITQSPKYLFRKEGQNVTLSCEQNLNHDAMYWYRQDPGQGLRLIYYSQIVNDFQKGDIAEGYSVSREKKESFPLTVTSAQKNPTAFYLCASSKARDRVDTEAFFGQGTRLTVV.

Here the CDR3 DNA reads TGTGCCAGCAGCCCGCAGGGGGTAGGGGGTGAAAAACTGTTTTTT. It encodes CASSPQGVGGEKLFF. The chain combines TRBV7-2 with TRBJ1-4; 7 bases are a match to TRBD1. Per germline, CDR1 SGHTA and CDR2 FQGNSA. The CDR3 length is 15 residues. Unmatched junction bases numbered 10, after V lost 5 bases and J lost 7 bases.

V is TRBV12-5 and J is TRBJ2-3; no clear D. CDR1 is LGHNT, CDR2 FRNRAP, per germline. With 6 bases removed from V and 0 bases from J, the gap between germline ends came to 7 bases. CDR3 length: 13 residues. CDR3 nucleotide sequence: TGTGCTAGTGGATACGACAGCACAGATACGCAGTATTTT. This gives the protein CASGYDSTDTQYF.

This chain connects TRBV18 to TRBJ2-1; no firm D call. The CDR3 totals 17 residues. Germline CDR1 reads KGHSH; CDR2 reads LQKENI. The V end lost 6 bases, the J end lost 6 bases, and 24 bases lay between the germline ends. The CDR3 spells CASSLRWPAAVGNEQFF. Written as DNA, the CDR3 is TGTGCCAGCTCTCTCAGGTGGCCGGCGGCGGTGGGCAATGAGCAGTTCTTC. Complete variable domain (other parts from reference TRBV18 and TRBJ2-1): NAGVMQNPRHLVRRRGQEARLRCSPMKGHSHVYWYRQLPEEGLKFMVYLQKENIIDESGMPKERFSAEFPKEGPSILRIQQVVRGDSAAYFCASSLRWPAAVGNEQFFGPGTRLTVL.

This clone was detected only a few times. CDR3 region: CASSQDWNEQFF. The CDR3 DNA reads TGTGCCAGCAGCCAAGATTGGAATGAGCAGTTCTTC. J is TRBJ2-1 and V is TRBV14, with unresolved D. Per the germline V gene, CDR1 is SGHDN and CDR2 is FVKESK. This CDR3 contains 12 residues. V dropped 0 bases and J dropped 7 bases, with 4 bases sitting between them.

The rearrangement uses TRBV18 and TRBJ2-7; 10 bases map to TRBD1. The V segment lost 3 bases and the J segment 2 bases; nucleotides outside the gene matches: 4. There are 15 residues in the CDR3. Germline CDR1 reads KGHSH; CDR2 reads LQKENI. The CDR3 nucleotides are TGTGCCAGCTCACCCCCCGGGACAGGGGCCTACGAGCAGTACTTC. Translated: CASSPPGTGAYEQYF.

The rearrangement uses TRBV6-2 or TRBV6-3 and TRBJ2-7, with TRBD1 matching 8 bases. V was pared by 0 bases and J by 6 bases, with 10 bases of the junction left unmatched. Germline V gene sequence: CDR1 MNHEY, CDR2 SVGEGT. The CDR3 is 16 residues long. This CDR3 is CASSYSKTGVPVEQYF. CDR3 DNA sequence: TGTGCCAGCAGTTACTCGAAGACAGGGGTCCCGGTCGAGCAGTACTTC.

This clone ranks as large. This rearrangement joins TRBV2 to TRBJ2-7; no definite D call. Trimming removed 7 bases from V and 4 bases from J, with 23 bases in between. This CDR3 spans 16 amino acids. Germline CDR1 is SNHLY and CDR2 is FYNNEI. The CDR3 DNA follows: TGTGCCAGCAACGAGAAACAGCGAACCTTTAATTACGAGCAGTACTTC. Its translation is CASNEKQRTFNYEQYF.

The chain employs TRBV30 and TRBJ1-1, with D perhaps matching TRBD1 (6 bases). The CDR3 runs 13 residues. Germline V gene data show CDR1 as GTSNPN and CDR2 as SVGIG (reference sequence). V was cut by 3 bases and J by 1 base, with 9 bases left in between. CDR3 sequence reads: CAWRQGPNTEAFF. The CDR3 DNA reads as TGTGCCTGGAGACAGGGACCGAACACTGAAGCTTTCTTT.

V gene TRBV6-5 combines with J gene TRBJ2-1; 11 positions agree with TRBD2. V was clipped by 7 bases and J by 4 bases; unmatched bases: 6. The CDR3 is made up of 15 amino acids. Germline CDR1 is MNHEY and CDR2 is SVGAGI. The CDR3 nucleotides read TGTGCCAGCACCCAAACTAGCGGGGGATACAATGAGCAGTTCTTC. Translating it yields CASTQTSGGYNEQFF.

The chain has TRBV6-5 and TRBJ2-4, with D tentatively TRBD2 (5 bases). The length of the CDR3 is 13 residues. Germline V gene data show CDR1 as MNHEY and CDR2 as SVGAGI. V was cut by 4 bases and J by 1 base, with 5 bases left in between. CDR3 nucleotides: TGTGCCAGCAGTTTAGCGGCCAAAAACATTCAGTACTTC. Its translation is CASSLAAKNIQYF.

This sequence joins TRBV4-1 and TRBJ1-2; D remains unclear. CDR1 and CDR2 (germline): MGHRA, YSYEKL. The V and J ends lost 1 base and 1 base respectively, with 10 bases between them. CDR3 size: 15 residues. The CDR3 loop reads CASSQGTGDNYGYTF. As DNA, the CDR3 is TGCGCCAGCAGCCAAGGGACGGGAGATAACTATGGCTACACCTTC.

The chain carries TRBV7-8 and TRBJ2-3; perhaps TRBD2 as D (6 bases). Germline V CDR1 and CDR2: SGHVS, FQNEAQ. V was clipped by 6 bases and J by 3 bases, with 13 bases between them. There are 14 residues in the CDR3. In DNA, the CDR3 is TGTGCCAGCAGGACGAGGGGAGGTACAGATACGCAGTATTTT. It encodes CASRTRGGTDTQYF.

V is TRBV19 and J is TRBJ2-1; D is unclear. Germline values: CDR1 LNHDA, CDR2 SQIVND (reference sequence). The CDR3 runs 14 residues. Trimming stripped 6 bases from V and 8 bases from J, with 17 bases between. The CDR3 reads CASSNDPLGHEQFF. The CDR3 region has the DNA TGTGCCAGTAGCAATGACCCACTTGGGCATGAGCAGTTCTTC.

This rearrangement joins TRBV6-2 or TRBV6-3 to TRBJ2-7; D may be TRBD2 (5 bases). There are 13 residues in the CDR3. The V gene lost 5 bases and the J gene lost 7 bases, with 15 bases spanning the gap. Germline V gene sequence: CDR1 MNHEY, CDR2 SVGEGT. Written as DNA, the CDR3 is TGTGCCAGCAGTCGGGGTGACCCCAGGGAGCAGTACTTC. Amino acids: CASSRGDPREQYF.

The chain employs TRBV14 and TRBJ1-5, with 9 bases matching TRBD1. The CDR3 contains 17 residues. Germline trimming cut 3 bases from V and 5 bases from J; bases unmatched to any gene: 11. CDR1 SGHDN and CDR2 FVKESK come from the germline V gene. CDR3 sequence: CASSHPLRGQGHQPQHF. In DNA form, the CDR3 reads TGTGCCAGCAGCCACCCCCTCCGGGGACAGGGCCATCAGCCCCAGCATTTT.

J is TRBJ2-7 and V is TRBV7-2, with D possibly matching TRBD1 (6 bases). Trimming removed 5 bases at V and 2 bases at J, with 13 bases between. The CDR3 consists of 14 residues. Per the germline V gene, CDR1 is SGHTA and CDR2 is FQGNSA. This CDR3 is CASSEPGATYEQYF. The DNA of the CDR3 is TGTGCCAGCAGCGAACCAGGGGCAACCTACGAGCAGTACTTC.

This chain links TRBV5-5 with TRBJ1-2; D is unresolved. The V gene lost 0 bases and the J gene lost 7 bases, with 7 bases spanning the gap. Germline loops: CDR1 SGHKS, CDR2 YYEKEE (reference sequence). CDR3 length: 12 residues. Here the CDR3 reads CASSLGLAGYTF. CDR3 nucleotides: TGTGCCAGCAGCTTGGGCTTAGCTGGCTACACCTTC.

The J gene is TRBJ1-2, the V gene TRBV6-2 or TRBV6-3; D is uncertain. The CDR3 has 13 residues. Trimming left V 2 bases short and J 8 bases short, with 12 bases between. CDR1 and CDR2 (germline): MNHEY, SVGEGT. As DNA, the CDR3 is TGTGCCAGCAGTTACCAACGGGCTGGGGGCTACACCTTC. Residues: CASSYQRAGGYTF.

The J gene is TRBJ2-3, the V gene TRBV10-2; perhaps TRBD2 as D (6 bases). The CDR3 extends over 13 amino acids. The germline V gene has CDR1 WSHSY and CDR2 SAAADI. V was clipped by 3 bases and J by 4 bases, with 8 bases between them. Written as DNA, the CDR3 is TGCGCCAGCAGTGAACTAGCCTCAGATACGCAGTATTTT. This sequence encodes CASSELASDTQYF.